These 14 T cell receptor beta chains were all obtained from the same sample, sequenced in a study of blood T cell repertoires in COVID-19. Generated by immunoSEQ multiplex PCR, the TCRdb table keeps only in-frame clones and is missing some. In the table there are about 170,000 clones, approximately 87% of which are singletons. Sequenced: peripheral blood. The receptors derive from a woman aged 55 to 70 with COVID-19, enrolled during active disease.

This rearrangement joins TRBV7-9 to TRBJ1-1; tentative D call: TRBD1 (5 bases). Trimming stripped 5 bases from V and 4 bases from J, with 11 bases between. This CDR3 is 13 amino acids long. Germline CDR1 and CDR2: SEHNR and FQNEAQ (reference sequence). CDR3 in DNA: TGTGCCAGCAGCAGAGACAGAACCACTGAAGCTTTCTTT. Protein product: CASSRDRTTEAFF.

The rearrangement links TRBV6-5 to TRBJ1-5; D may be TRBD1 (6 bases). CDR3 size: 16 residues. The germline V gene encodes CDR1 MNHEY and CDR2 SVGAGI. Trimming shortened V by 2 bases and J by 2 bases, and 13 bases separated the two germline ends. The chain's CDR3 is CASSYRTGYGNQPQHF. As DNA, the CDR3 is TGTGCCAGCAGTTACCGAACAGGGTACGGCAATCAGCCCCAGCATTTT.

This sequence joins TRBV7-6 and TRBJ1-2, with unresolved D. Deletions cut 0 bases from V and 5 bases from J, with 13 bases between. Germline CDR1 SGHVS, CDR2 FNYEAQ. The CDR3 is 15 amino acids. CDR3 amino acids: CASSLAMDSFYGYTF. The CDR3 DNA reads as TGTGCCAGCAGCTTAGCGATGGACTCTTTTTATGGCTACACCTTC.

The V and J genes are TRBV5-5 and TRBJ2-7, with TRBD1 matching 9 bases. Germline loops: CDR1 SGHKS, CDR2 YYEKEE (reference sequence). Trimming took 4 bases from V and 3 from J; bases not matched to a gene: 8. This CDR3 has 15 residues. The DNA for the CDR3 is TGTGCCAGCAGCCCGACAGGGGGATCCTTCTACGAGCAGTACTTC. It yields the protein CASSPTGGSFYEQYF.

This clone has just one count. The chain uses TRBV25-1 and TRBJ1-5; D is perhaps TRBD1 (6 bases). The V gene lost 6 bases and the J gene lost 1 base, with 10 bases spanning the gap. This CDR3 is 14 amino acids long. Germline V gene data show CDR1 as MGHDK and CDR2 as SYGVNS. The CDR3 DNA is TGTGCCAGCAGGGGAACAGGGAGCAATCAGCCCCAGCATTTT. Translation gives CASRGTGSNQPQHF.

The CDR3 region is CASSPPPWTGVGEETQYF. The DNA for the CDR3 is TGTGCCAGCAGCCCGCCCCCCTGGACAGGGGTTGGAGAAGAGACCCAGTACTTC. The J gene is TRBJ2-5, the V gene TRBV7-9; 9 bases fit TRBD1. The CDR3 covers 18 residues. Germline V CDR1 and CDR2: SEHNR, FQNEAQ (reference sequence). The V segment lost 5 bases and the J segment 3 bases; nucleotides outside the gene matches: 16.

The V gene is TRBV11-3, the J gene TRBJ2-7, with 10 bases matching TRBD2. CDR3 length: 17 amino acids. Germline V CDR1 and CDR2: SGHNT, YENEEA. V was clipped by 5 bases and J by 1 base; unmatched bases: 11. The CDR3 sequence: CASSPRGTSGISYEQYF. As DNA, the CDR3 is TGTGCCAGCAGCCCCAGGGGCACTAGCGGGATATCCTACGAGCAGTACTTC. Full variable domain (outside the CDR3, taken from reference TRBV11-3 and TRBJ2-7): EAGVVQSPRYKIIEKKQPVAFWCNPISGHNTLYWYLQNLGQGPELLIRYENEEAVDDSQLPKDRFSAERLKGVDSTLKIQPAELGDSAVYLCASSPRGTSGISYEQYFGPGTRLTVT.

The CDR3 here is CAWSRGGEGQETQYF. In DNA form, the CDR3 reads TGTGCCTGGAGTCGGGGGGGAGAAGGTCAAGAGACCCAGTACTTC. J is TRBJ2-5 and V is TRBV30, with TRBD2 matching over 8 bases. The V gene's germline CDR1 is GTSNPN and CDR2 SVGIG (reference sequence). The CDR3 runs to 15 residues. V dropped 2 bases and J dropped 2; count of bases not matched to a gene: 7.

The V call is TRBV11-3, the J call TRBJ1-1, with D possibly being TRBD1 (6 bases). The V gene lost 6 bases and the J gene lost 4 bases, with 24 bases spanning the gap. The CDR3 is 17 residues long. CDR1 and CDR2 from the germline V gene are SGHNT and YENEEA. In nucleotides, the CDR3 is TGTGCCAGCAGTCGAGTAAATTCGGGGGGCGGTGGCACTGAAGCTTTCTTT. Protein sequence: CASSRVNSGGGGTEAFF. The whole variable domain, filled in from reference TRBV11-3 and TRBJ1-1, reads EAGVVQSPRYKIIEKKQPVAFWCNPISGHNTLYWYLQNLGQGPELLIRYENEEAVDDSQLPKDRFSAERLKGVDSTLKIQPAELGDSAVYLCASSRVNSGGGGTEAFFGQGTRLTVV.

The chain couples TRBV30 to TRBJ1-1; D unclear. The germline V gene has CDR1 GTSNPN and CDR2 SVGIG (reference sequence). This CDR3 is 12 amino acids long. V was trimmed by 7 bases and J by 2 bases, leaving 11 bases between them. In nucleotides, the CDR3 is TGTGCCTCCTCGGGAGGAAACACTGAAGCTTTCTTT. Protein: CASSGGNTEAFF.

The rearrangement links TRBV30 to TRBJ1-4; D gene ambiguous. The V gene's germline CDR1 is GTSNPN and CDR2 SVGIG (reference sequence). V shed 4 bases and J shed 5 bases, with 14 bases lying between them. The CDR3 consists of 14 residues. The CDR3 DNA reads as TGTGCCTGGAAGAGAGGGCTCCTAAATGAAAAACTGTTTTTT. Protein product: CAWKRGLLNEKLFF.

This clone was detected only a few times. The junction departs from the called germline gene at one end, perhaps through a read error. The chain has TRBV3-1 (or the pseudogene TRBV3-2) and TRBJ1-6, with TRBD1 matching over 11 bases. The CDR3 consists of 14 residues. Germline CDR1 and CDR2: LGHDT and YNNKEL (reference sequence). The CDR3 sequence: CASSLNPGQGALLF. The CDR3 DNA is TGTGCCAGCAGCCTTAACCCCGGACAGGGGGCGCTACTGTTT.

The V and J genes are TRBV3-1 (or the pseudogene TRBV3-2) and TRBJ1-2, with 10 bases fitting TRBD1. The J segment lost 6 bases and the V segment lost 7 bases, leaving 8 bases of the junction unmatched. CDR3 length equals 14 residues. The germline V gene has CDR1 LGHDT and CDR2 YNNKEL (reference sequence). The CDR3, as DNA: TGTGCCAGCATCACCGGGACAGGGGCACATGGCTACACCTTC. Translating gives CASITGTGAHGYTF.

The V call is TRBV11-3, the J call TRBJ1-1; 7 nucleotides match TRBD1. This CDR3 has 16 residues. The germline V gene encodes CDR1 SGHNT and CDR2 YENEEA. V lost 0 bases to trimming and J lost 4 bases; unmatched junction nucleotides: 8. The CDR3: CASSLEQGHLVTEAFF. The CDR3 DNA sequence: TGTGCCAGCAGCTTAGAACAGGGGCACTTAGTCACTGAAGCTTTCTTT.